Listed here is a single T cell receptor (beta chain). The assay was immunoSEQ multiplex PCR, and TCRdb's table has in-frame clones only and misses some. In the table there are tens of thousands of clones, roughly 90% of which are singletons. These data are taken from a study of T cell changes during pregnancy in multiple sclerosis. This CDR3 is built from 14 residues. Unmatched junction bases numbered 3, after V lost 4 bases and J lost 2 bases. CDR1 and CDR2 from the germline V gene are SGHRS and YFSETQ. Sequencing used peripheral blood, obtained in the first trimester of pregnancy. This rearrangement joins TRBV5-1 to TRBJ2-5; 9 positions agree with TRBD1. This sequence was found in a female donor with multiple sclerosis, enrolled in a pregnancy study. As DNA, the CDR3 is TGCGCCAGCAGCCTGGGGACAGGGCAAGAGACCCAGTACTTC. Its protein is CASSLGTGQETQYF.